A selection of T cell receptor beta chains follows, all from one sample in a study of T-cell memory formation after mild COVID-19. TCRdb re-called the 5' RACE reads through MiXCR, storing one row per CDR3 protein. The sample consists of around 250,000 distinct CDR3 sequences, 15% to 20% of them appearing once. The source material was PBMCs or a T cell subset sorted from them (not recorded which). Source of these receptors: a man aged 18 to 29 who had mild COVID-19 (a few samples of this study predate the infection). Cell type and time point are not known. Each CDR3 is given with its conserved first and last residue. A D gene is named only where the DNA matches it firmly. Not every row has a clone size; where given, it reads once, few, many or a size class.

DNA: TGTGCCAGCAGACTAGCGGTACAAGAGACCCAGTACTTC
CDR3: CASRLAVQETQYF
size: few
J: TRBJ2-5
V: TRBV12-3/TRBV12-4
D: TRBD2

DNA: TGTGCCAGCAGTTCTGGGCAATTCAATGAGCAGTTCTTC
CDR3: CASSSGQFNEQFF
size: -
J: TRBJ2-1
V: TRBV12-3/TRBV12-4
D: -

DNA: TGTGCCAGCTCACCAAGGCAGGGGCGGAAGAATGAGCAGTTCTTC
CDR3: CASSPRQGRKNEQFF
size: -
J: TRBJ2-1
V: TRBV18
D: -

DNA: TGTGCCAGCAGCTTGCGACGACTAGCCCCAGATACGCAGTATTTT
CDR3: CASSLRRLAPDTQYF
size: many
J: TRBJ2-3
V: TRBV7-9
D: TRBD2

DNA: TGTGCCAGCAGCCGGGGACAGGGGTACAATCAGCCCCAGCATTTT
CDR3: CASSRGQGYNQPQHF
size: few
J: TRBJ1-5
V: TRBV12-3/TRBV12-4
D: TRBD1

DNA: TGTGCCAGCAGCTCCGACAGGCCATCAGGCTTC
CDR3: CASSSDRPSGF
size: few
J: TRBJ2-1
V: TRBV7-9
D: -

DNA: TGTGCCAGCAGTTTAGGAGACTGGTACGAGCAGTACTTC
CDR3: CASSLGDWYEQYF
size: -
J: TRBJ2-7
V: TRBV12-3/TRBV12-4
D: -

DNA: TGTGCCAGCAGCTTAGACAGGACGGCTTCACCCCTCCACTTT
CDR3: CASSLDRTASPLHF
size: few
J: TRBJ1-6
V: TRBV7-8
D: -

DNA: TGTGCCAGCAGCAGTTGGGTGGGGGGAGCACAAGAGACCCAGTACTTC
CDR3: CASSSWVGGAQETQYF
size: few
J: TRBJ2-5
V: TRBV7-9
D: -

DNA: TGTGCCAGCAGTTTATCACTAGCTGCTGCGCTGAGGCTAGAGACCCAGTACTTC
CDR3: CASSLSLAAALRLETQYF
size: few
J: TRBJ2-5
V: TRBV27
D: -

DNA: TGCAGTGCTAGGGACCGGGACAGGGGGCTCGATGGCTACACCTTC
CDR3: CSARDRDRGLDGYTF
size: -
J: TRBJ1-2
V: TRBV20-1
D: TRBD1

DNA: TGCGCCAGCAGCCAAGGTCCTAGGGCCTCACCCCTCCACTTT
CDR3: CASSQGPRASPLHF
size: few
J: TRBJ1-6
V: TRBV4-1
D: -

DNA: TGCGCCAGCAGCGCGACAGTGCCTGCGAACACTGAAGCTTTCTTT
CDR3: CASSATVPANTEAFF
size: many
J: TRBJ1-1
V: TRBV5-1
D: -

DNA: TGTGCCAGCAGCCAAGTGTGGGGGGGCCGCGGCAATGAGCAGTTCTTC
CDR3: CASSQVWGGRGNEQFF
size: -
J: TRBJ2-1
V: TRBV14
D: -

DNA: TGTGCCAGCAGCTGGACAGCCCTCTCTGGGGCCAACGTCCTGACTTTC
CDR3: CASSWTALSGANVLTF
size: few
J: TRBJ2-6
V: TRBV7-2
D: -

DNA: TGTGCCAGCAGCTTGGGGCGGCGACAAGAGACCCAGTACTTC
CDR3: CASSLGRRQETQYF
size: few
J: TRBJ2-5
V: TRBV5-6
D: -

DNA: TGTGCCAGCAGCCAAGCTCCCGGGTATGGCTACACCTTC
CDR3: CASSQAPGYGYTF
size: few
J: TRBJ1-2
V: TRBV3-2
D: -

DNA: TGCGCCAGCAGCCATCGGAGAGACAGGGGCGAGCAGTACTTC
CDR3: CASSHRRDRGEQYF
size: -
J: TRBJ2-7
V: TRBV5-1
D: TRBD1

DNA: TGTGCCAGCAGAGCGACGGAGAACTACGAGCAGTACTTC
CDR3: CASRATENYEQYF
size: few
J: TRBJ2-7
V: TRBV12-3/TRBV12-4
D: -

DNA: TGCGCCAGCGCCCCCCTGCAGGGCCGGACCGGGGAGCTGTTTTTT
CDR3: CASAPLQGRTGELFF
size: -
J: TRBJ2-2
V: TRBV5-1
D: -

DNA: TGTGCCACCAGGGGGTTGGCAGAGCAGTACTTC
CDR3: CATRGLAEQYF
size: few
J: TRBJ2-7
V: TRBV15
D: -

DNA: TGTGCCAGCAGAGACAGCTCAGATACGCAGTATTTT
CDR3: CASRDSSDTQYF
size: few
J: TRBJ2-3
V: TRBV12-3/TRBV12-4
D: -

DNA: TGTGCCAGCAAAACATCCGGGAGCTCCTACGAGCAGTACTTC
CDR3: CASKTSGSSYEQYF
size: -
J: TRBJ2-7
V: TRBV7-2
D: -

DNA: TGTGCCAGCACCGAGTACACCGGGGAGCTGTTTTTT
CDR3: CASTEYTGELFF
size: -
J: TRBJ2-2
V: TRBV7-2
D: -

DNA: TGTGCCAGCAGCGTAGGGGGGACCCACTCCTACGAGCAGTACTTC
CDR3: CASSVGGTHSYEQYF
size: -
J: TRBJ2-7
V: TRBV9
D: -

DNA: TGTGCCAGCAGCGTAAGGGGAATAGATACGCAGTATTTT
CDR3: CASSVRGIDTQYF
size: -
J: TRBJ2-3
V: TRBV9
D: -

DNA: TGTGCCAGCAGCCAAGGAACTTACTATAATTCACCCCTCCACTTT
CDR3: CASSQGTYYNSPLHF
size: -
J: TRBJ1-6
V: TRBV3-1
D: -

DNA: TGTGCCACCAGTGATTTGATCGGGGAATGGGAGACCCAGTACTTC
CDR3: CATSDLIGEWETQYF
size: -
J: TRBJ2-5
V: TRBV24-1
D: -

DNA: TGTGCCAGCAGCTTAATTGTTGAAGAGACCCAGTACTTC
CDR3: CASSLIVEETQYF
size: -
J: TRBJ2-5
V: TRBV7-7
D: -

DNA: TGTGCCAGCAGCCGGACAGGGGGCGCAGAACACTATGGCTACACCTTC
CDR3: CASSRTGGAEHYGYTF
size: -
J: TRBJ1-2
V: TRBV7-9
D: TRBD1

DNA: TGTGCCAGCAGCTGGGCTAGAACCGGGGAGCTGTTTTTT
CDR3: CASSWARTGELFF
size: few
J: TRBJ2-2
V: TRBV7-2
D: -

DNA: TGTGCCTGGAGTCCCCCCCGGGGCACGGGGCAGTACTTC
CDR3: CAWSPPRGTGQYF
size: few
J: TRBJ2-7
V: TRBV30
D: -

DNA: TGCAGTGCTAGCCGGGACAGTTACACAGATACGCAGTATTTT
CDR3: CSASRDSYTDTQYF
size: -
J: TRBJ2-3
V: TRBV20-1
D: TRBD1

DNA: TGTGCCAGCAGCTTGGCCGGGACACCCCTACCCCAGCATTTT
CDR3: CASSLAGTPLPQHF
size: -
J: TRBJ1-5
V: TRBV5-6
D: -

DNA: TGTGCCAGCAGCCAAGATGCAGGGGTCTATGGCTACACCTTC
CDR3: CASSQDAGVYGYTF
size: -
J: TRBJ1-2
V: TRBV4-2
D: -

DNA: TGTGCCAGCACTCCCACCGGACTAGCGGGGGCCTTTTCCTACGAGCAGTACTTC
CDR3: CASTPTGLAGAFSYEQYF
size: -
J: TRBJ2-7
V: TRBV9
D: TRBD2

DNA: TGTGCCATCAGTAGAAGGTCGGGGGAGACCCAGTACTTC
CDR3: CAISRRSGETQYF
size: few
J: TRBJ2-5
V: TRBV10-3
D: -

DNA: TGTGCCAGCAGCCGCATCTCCTACAATGAGCAGTTCTTC
CDR3: CASSRISYNEQFF
size: -
J: TRBJ2-1
V: TRBV7-9
D: -

DNA: TGTGCCAGCAGCTTAGACCCCTGGGCCTATGGCTACACCTTC
CDR3: CASSLDPWAYGYTF
size: few
J: TRBJ1-2
V: TRBV7-2
D: -

DNA: TGCGCCAGCAGCTTGGTTGGGGAGGACACTGAAGCTTTCTTT
CDR3: CASSLVGEDTEAFF
size: -
J: TRBJ1-1
V: TRBV5-1
D: -

DNA: TGTGCCAGCAGTTACTCGGCGGGGGGGCGGGATGAGCAGTTCTTC
CDR3: CASSYSAGGRDEQFF
size: few
J: TRBJ2-1
V: TRBV6-2/TRBV6-3
D: TRBD2

DNA: TGTGCCAGCAGCCTTCAGGACAGGACTAATGAAAAACTGTTTTTT
CDR3: CASSLQDRTNEKLFF
size: -
J: TRBJ1-4
V: TRBV7-2
D: TRBD1

DNA: TGTGCCAGCAGTTACTCGCTGAGGGGGGGCGACACAGATACGCAGTATTTT
CDR3: CASSYSLRGGDTDTQYF
size: few
J: TRBJ2-3
V: TRBV6-6
D: -

DNA: TGTGCCAGCAGGGGACAGGGTTACAATGAGCAGTTCTTC
CDR3: CASRGQGYNEQFF
size: -
J: TRBJ2-1
V: TRBV12-3/TRBV12-4
D: TRBD1

DNA: TGTGCCAGCAGTGAATGGACAGGGATAGAGACCCAGTACTTC
CDR3: CASSEWTGIETQYF
size: many
J: TRBJ2-5
V: TRBV6-1
D: TRBD1